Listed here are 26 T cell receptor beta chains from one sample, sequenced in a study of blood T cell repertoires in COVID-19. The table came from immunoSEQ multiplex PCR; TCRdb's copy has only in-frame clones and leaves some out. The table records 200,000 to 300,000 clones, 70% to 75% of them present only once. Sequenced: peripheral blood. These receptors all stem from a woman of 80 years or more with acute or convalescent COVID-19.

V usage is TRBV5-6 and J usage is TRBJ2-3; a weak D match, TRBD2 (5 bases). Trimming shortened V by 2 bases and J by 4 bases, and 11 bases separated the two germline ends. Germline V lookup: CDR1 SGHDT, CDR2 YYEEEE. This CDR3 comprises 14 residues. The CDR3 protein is CASSLGLAADTQYF. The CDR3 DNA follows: TGTGCCAGCAGCTTAGGACTGGCGGCAGATACGCAGTATTTT.

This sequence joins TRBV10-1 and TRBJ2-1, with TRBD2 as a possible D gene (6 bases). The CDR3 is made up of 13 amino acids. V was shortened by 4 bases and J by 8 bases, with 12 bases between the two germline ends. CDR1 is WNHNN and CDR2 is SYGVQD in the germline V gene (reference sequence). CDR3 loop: CASSVGGRDEQFF. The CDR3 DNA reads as TGCGCCAGCAGTGTCGGGGGAAGGGATGAGCAGTTCTTC.

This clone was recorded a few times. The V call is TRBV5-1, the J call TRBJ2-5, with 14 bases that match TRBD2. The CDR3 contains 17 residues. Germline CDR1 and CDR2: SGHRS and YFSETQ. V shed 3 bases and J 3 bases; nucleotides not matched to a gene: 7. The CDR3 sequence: CASSSGTSGRGEETQYF. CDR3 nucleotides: TGCGCCAGCAGCTCCGGGACTAGCGGGAGAGGGGAAGAGACCCAGTACTTC.

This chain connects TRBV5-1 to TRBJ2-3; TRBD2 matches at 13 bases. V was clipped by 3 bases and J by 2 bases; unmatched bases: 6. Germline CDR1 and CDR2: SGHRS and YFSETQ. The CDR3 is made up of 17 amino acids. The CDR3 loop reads CASSSGTSGTNTDTQYF. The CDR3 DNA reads TGCGCCAGCAGCTCCGGGACTAGCGGGACCAACACAGATACGCAGTATTTT.

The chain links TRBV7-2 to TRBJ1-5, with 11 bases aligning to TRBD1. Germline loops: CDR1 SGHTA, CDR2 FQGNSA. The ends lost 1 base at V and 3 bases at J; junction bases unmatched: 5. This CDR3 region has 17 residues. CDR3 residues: CASSLEGDRGFNQPQHF. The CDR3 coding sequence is TGTGCCAGCAGCTTAGAGGGGGACAGGGGGTTCAATCAGCCCCAGCATTTT.

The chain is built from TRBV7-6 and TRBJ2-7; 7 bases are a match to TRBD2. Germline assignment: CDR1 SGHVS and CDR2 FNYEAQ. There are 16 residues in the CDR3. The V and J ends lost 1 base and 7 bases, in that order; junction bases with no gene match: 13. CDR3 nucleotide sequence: TGTGCCAGCAGCTTAGGAGGGGTAGCGGGCTACATAGAGCAGTACTTC. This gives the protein CASSLGGVAGYIEQYF.

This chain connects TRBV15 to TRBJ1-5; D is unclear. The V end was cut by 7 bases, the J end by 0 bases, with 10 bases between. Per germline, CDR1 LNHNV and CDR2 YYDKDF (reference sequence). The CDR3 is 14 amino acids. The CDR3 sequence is CATIPEYSNQPQHF. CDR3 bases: TGTGCCACCATCCCCGAGTATAGCAATCAGCCCCAGCATTTT.

DNA of the CDR3: TGCGCCAGCAGTCCGAGTCGGTACGAGCAGTACTTC. Its protein product is CASSPSRYEQYF. The rearrangement joins TRBV10-1 to TRBJ2-7; no definite D call. The CDR3 length is 12 residues. Germline V gene data show CDR1 as WNHNN and CDR2 as SYGVQD (reference sequence). V was cut by 5 bases and J by 4 bases, with 9 bases left in between.

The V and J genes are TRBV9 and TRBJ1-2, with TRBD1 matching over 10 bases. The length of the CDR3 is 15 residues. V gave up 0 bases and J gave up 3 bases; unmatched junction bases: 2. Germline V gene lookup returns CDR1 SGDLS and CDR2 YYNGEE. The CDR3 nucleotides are TGTGCCAGCAGCGTAGGACAGGGGGCGTACTATGGCTACACCTTC. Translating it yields CASSVGQGAYYGYTF.

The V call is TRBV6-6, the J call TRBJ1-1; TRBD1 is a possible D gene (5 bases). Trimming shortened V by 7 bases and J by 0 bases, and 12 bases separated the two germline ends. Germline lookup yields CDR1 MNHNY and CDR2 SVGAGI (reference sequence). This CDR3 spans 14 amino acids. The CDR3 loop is CASIRQTMNTEAFF. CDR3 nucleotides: TGTGCCAGCATAAGACAGACCATGAACACTGAAGCTTTCTTT.

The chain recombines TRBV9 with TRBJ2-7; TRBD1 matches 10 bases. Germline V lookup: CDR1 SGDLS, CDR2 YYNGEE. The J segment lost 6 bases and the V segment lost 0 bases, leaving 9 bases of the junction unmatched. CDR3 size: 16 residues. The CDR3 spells CASSVGLGQGFAEQYF. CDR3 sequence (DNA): TGTGCCAGCAGCGTAGGGTTGGGACAGGGGTTTGCCGAGCAGTACTTC.

CDR3 region: CASSAGQLNTGELFF. The CDR3 nucleotides are TGTGCCAGCAGCGCCGGACAGTTAAACACCGGGGAGCTGTTTTTT. The gene calls are TRBV9 and TRBJ2-2, with D possibly matching TRBD1 (6 bases). The CDR3 has 15 residues. CDR1 is SGDLS, CDR2 YYNGEE, per germline. The ends were cut back, 3 bases at V and 2 bases at J, with 11 bases in the middle.

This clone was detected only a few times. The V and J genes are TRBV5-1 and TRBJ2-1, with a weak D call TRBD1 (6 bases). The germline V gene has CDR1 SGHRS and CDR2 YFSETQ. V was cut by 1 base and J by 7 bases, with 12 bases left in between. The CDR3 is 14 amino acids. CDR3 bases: TGCGCCAGCAGCTTGATAGGGGGTAAAAATGAGCAGTTCTTC. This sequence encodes CASSLIGGKNEQFF. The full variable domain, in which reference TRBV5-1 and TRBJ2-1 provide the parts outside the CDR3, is KAGVTQTPRYLIKTRGQQVTLSCSPISGHRSVSWYQQTPGQGLQFLFEYFSETQRNKGNFPGRFSGRQFSNSRSEMNVSTLELGDSALYLCASSLIGGKNEQFFGPGTRLTVL.

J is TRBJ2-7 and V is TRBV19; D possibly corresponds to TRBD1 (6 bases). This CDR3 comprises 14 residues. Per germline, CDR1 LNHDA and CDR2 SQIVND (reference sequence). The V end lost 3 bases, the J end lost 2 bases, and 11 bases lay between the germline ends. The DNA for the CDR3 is TGTGCCAGTAGTATGACCCACAGGGCCTACGAGCAGTACTTC. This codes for CASSMTHRAYEQYF.

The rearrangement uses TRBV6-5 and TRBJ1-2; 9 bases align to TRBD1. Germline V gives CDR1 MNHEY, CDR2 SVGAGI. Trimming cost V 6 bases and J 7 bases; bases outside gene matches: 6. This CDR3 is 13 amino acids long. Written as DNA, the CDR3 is TGTGCCAGCAGGCGGGACAGGGAAAGTGGCTACACCTTC. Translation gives CASRRDRESGYTF.

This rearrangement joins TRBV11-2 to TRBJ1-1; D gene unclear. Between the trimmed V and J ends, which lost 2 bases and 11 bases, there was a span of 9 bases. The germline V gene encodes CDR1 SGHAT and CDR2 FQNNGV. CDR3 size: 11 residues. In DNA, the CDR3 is TGTGCCAGCAGCTTATTTGGGGAGGCTTTCTTT. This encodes CASSLFGEAFF.

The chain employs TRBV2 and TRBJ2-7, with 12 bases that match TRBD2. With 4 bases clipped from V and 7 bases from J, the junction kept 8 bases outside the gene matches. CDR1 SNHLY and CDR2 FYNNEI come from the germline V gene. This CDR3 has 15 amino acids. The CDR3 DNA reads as TGTGCCAGCAGTGTCGCTAGCGGGAGGGCCGGGGAGCAGTACTTC. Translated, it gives CASSVASGRAGEQYF.

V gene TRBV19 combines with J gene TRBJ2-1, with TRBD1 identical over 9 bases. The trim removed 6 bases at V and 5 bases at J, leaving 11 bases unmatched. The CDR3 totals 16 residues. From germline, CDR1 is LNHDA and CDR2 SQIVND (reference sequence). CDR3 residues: CASRRRVGTGNNEQFF. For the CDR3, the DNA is TGTGCCAGTAGAAGGAGAGTGGGGACAGGGAACAATGAGCAGTTCTTC.

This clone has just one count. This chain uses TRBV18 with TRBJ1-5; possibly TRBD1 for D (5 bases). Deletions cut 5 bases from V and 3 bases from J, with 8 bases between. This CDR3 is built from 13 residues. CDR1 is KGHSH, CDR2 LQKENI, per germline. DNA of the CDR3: TGTGCCAGCTCAGCGGACATCAATCAGCCCCAGCATTTT. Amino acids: CASSADINQPQHF. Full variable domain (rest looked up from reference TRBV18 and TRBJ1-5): NAGVMQNPRHLVRRRGQEARLRCSPMKGHSHVYWYRQLPEEGLKFMVYLQKENIIDESGMPKERFSAEFPKEGPSILRIQQVVRGDSAAYFCASSADINQPQHFGDGTRLSIL.

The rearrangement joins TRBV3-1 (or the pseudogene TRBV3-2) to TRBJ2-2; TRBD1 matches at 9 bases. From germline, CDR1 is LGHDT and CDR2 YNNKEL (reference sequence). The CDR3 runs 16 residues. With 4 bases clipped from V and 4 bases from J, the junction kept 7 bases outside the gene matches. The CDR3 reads CASSPIGQGITGELFF. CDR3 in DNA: TGTGCCAGCAGCCCCATCGGACAGGGGATCACCGGGGAGCTGTTTTTT.

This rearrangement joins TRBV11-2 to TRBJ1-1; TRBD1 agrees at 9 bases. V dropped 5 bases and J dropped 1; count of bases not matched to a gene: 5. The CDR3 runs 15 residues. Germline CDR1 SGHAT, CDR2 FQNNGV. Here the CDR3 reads CASSLTGGWNTEAFF. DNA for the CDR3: TGTGCCAGCAGCCTCACAGGGGGCTGGAACACTGAAGCTTTCTTT. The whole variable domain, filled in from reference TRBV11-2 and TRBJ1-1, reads EAGVAQSPRYKIIEKRQSVAFWCNPISGHATLYWYQQILGQGPKLLIQFQNNGVVDDSQLPKDRFSAERLKGVDSTLKIQPAKLEDSAVYLCASSLTGGWNTEAFFGQGTRLTVV.

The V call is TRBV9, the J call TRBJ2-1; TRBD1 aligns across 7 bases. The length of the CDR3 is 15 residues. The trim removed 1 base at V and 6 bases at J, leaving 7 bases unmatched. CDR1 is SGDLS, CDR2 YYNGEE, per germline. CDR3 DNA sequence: TGTGCCAGCAGCGTACAGACGAACAGGGGCAATGAGCAGTTCTTC. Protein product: CASSVQTNRGNEQFF.

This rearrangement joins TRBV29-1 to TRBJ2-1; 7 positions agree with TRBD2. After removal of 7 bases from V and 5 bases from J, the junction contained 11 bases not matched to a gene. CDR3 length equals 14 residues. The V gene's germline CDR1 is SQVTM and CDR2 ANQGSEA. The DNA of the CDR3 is TGCAGCGGGACTAGACAGAACTTGGACAATGAGCAGTTCTTC. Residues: CSGTRQNLDNEQFF.

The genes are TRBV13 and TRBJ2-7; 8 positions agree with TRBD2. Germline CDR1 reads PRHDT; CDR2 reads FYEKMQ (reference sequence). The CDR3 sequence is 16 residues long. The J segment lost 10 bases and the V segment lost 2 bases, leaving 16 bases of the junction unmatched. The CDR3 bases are TGTGCCAGCAGCTTAAGGGGACTCAAACGGGAGGGCCCCCAGTACTTC. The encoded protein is CASSLRGLKREGPQYF.

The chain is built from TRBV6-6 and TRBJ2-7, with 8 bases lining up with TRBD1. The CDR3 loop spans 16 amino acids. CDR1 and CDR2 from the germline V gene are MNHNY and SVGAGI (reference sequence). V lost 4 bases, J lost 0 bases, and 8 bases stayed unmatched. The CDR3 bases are TGTGCCAGCAGTTCAACTGGGACAGGCCACTCCTACGAGCAGTACTTC. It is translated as CASSSTGTGHSYEQYF.

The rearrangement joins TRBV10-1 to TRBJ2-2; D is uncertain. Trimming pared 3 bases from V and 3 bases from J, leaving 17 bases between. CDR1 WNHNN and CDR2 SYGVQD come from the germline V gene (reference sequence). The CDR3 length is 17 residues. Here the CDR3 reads CASSESGRGTYTGELFF. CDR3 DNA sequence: TGCGCCAGCAGTGAATCGGGTCGAGGCACATACACCGGGGAGCTGTTTTTT.